This T cell receptor (beta chain) was observed in a study of T cell responses to AZD1222 COVID-19 vaccine. Trimming pared 5 bases from V and 6 bases from J, leaving 19 bases between. This CDR3 spans 15 amino acids. Germline V CDR1 and CDR2: SGHAT, FQDESV (reference sequence). Sequencing used immunoSEQ multiplex PCR; TCRdb keeps in-frame clones, though not all of them. This table has some 120,000 clones, about nine tenths appearing once. This receptor was identified in an adult in good health. The chain uses TRBV11-1 and TRBJ1-1; the D is unclear. The source was peripheral blood, collected on day 0 of AZD1222 vaccination. CDR3 nucleotide sequence: TGTGCCAGCAGCACTCTGGATGAGGGAATCCCTGAAGCTTTCTTT. This sequence encodes CASSTLDEGIPEAFF.